These 20 T cell receptor beta chains share one sample of origin, sequenced in a study of T cell repertoires in aging, cancer and after chemotherapy. Peripheral blood genomic DNA, not sorted cells or RNA, was the template. TRB rearrangements spanning V, D and J were amplified using mixed TRB-A/B primers. Using its own MiXCR run on the multiplex PCR reads, TCRdb lists one record per CDR3 protein. This repertoire shows about 6,200 distinct CDR3 sequences, 27% found once; its top ten account for about 4.2%. Sequencing was performed on blood. These TCRs come from a human donor in good health.

This clonotype has more than one count but fewer than ten. The CDR3 region is CASSLDWKVIQYF. CDR3 DNA sequence: TGTGCCAGCAGCTTAGATTGGAAAGTAATTCAGTACTTC. The rearrangement uses TRBV11-2 and TRBJ2-5, with no clear D. There are 13 residues in the CDR3. CDR1 and CDR2 from the germline V gene are SGHAT and FQNNGV. The germline V and J ends were trimmed by 0 bases and 11 bases, with 13 bases remaining between them. Combining the CDR3 with reference TRBV11-2 and TRBJ2-5 gives the whole variable domain EAGVAQSPRYKIIEKRQSVAFWCNPISGHATLYWYQQILGQGPKLLIQFQNNGVVDDSQLPKDRFSAERLKGVDSTLKIQPAKLEDSAVYLCASSLDWKVIQYFGPGTRLLVL.

This clonotype is deemed medium-sized. The chain combines TRBV7-9 with TRBJ2-7, with D perhaps matching TRBD1 or TRBD2 (5 bases each). The ends were cut back, 5 bases at V and 2 bases at J, with 16 bases in the middle. Germline V gives CDR1 SEHNR, CDR2 FQNEAQ (reference sequence). The CDR3 consists of 15 residues. The CDR3 region is CASSPSGTATYEQYF. The CDR3 DNA is TGTGCCAGCAGCCCATCCGGGACCGCGACCTACGAGCAGTACTTC.

This clonotype is termed medium-sized. The chain carries TRBV13 and TRBJ2-7; D may be TRBD1 or TRBD2 (5 bases each). The V end was cut by 4 bases, the J end by 2 bases, with 12 bases between. From germline, CDR1 is PRHDT and CDR2 FYEKMQ (reference sequence). CDR3 length equals 14 residues. The chain's CDR3 is CASSSSGTTYEQYV. CDR3 nucleotides: TGTGCCAGCAGCTCCTCCGGGACCACCTACGAGCAGTACGTC.

V is TRBV12-3 or TRBV12-4 and J is TRBJ2-3; 7 bases line up with TRBD2. The CDR3 is 15 residues long. Trimming took 8 bases from V and 8 from J; bases not matched to a gene: 16. The CDR3 DNA is TGTGCCAGCTACGAGGGAGGGACTCCTCAGGGTACGCAGTATTTT. It yields the protein CASYEGGTPQGTQYF.

This clonotype turned up a few times. The chain has TRBV4-1 and TRBJ2-7; no firm D call. Germline V CDR1 and CDR2: MGHRA, YSYEKL. This CDR3 is 13 amino acids long. V was cut by 4 bases and J by 6 bases, with 13 bases left in between. In DNA form, the CDR3 reads TGCGCCAGCAGCCCAGAGGTTAGCTCCGAGCAGTACTTC. It encodes CASSPEVSSEQYF.

Relative to its sample, this clonotype is medium-sized (0.01 to 0.1%). The J gene is TRBJ1-2, the V gene TRBV6-5; no clear D. Looked up from germline, CDR1 is MNHEY and CDR2 is SVGAGI. V lost 6 bases and J lost 4, with 6 bases in between. This CDR3 has 11 amino acids. CDR3 protein: CASRALYGYTF. CDR3 nucleotides: TGTGCCAGCAGAGCCCTCTATGGCTACACCTTC.

This clonotype is medium-sized in the sample. This chain links TRBV27 with TRBJ2-1; D is unclear. The germline CDR1 and CDR2 sequences are MNHEY and SMNVEV (reference sequence). V lost 0 bases to trimming and J lost 2 bases, with 14 bases between them. The CDR3 is 17 residues long. The CDR3 region is CASSLSPPPNTYNEQFF. The CDR3 DNA reads TGTGCCAGCAGTTTATCCCCCCCTCCCAACACCTACAATGAGCAGTTCTTC.

As concerns this clonotype: This sequence may be a read error, since a much larger clone differs from it by one base. The rearrangement links TRBV20-1 to TRBJ2-2; D may be TRBD1 (5 bases). V was clipped by 7 bases and J by 1 base, with 10 bases between them. Germline loops: CDR1 DFQATT, CDR2 SNEGSKA (reference sequence). This CDR3 region has 13 residues. CDR3 in DNA: TGCAGTGGCAAAGGGGTGAACACCGGGGAGCTGTTTTTT. Amino acid sequence: CSGKGVNTGELFF.

By share, this clonotype counts as medium-sized (0.01 to 0.1%). The chain uses TRBV20-1 and TRBJ1-2; 7 bases fit TRBD1. CDR1 DFQATT and CDR2 SNEGSKA come from the germline V gene (reference sequence). The CDR3 is 12 amino acids. After removal of 6 bases from V and 6 bases from J, the junction contained 7 bases not matched to a gene. The CDR3 sequence is CSARQTGDGYTF. In DNA form, the CDR3 reads TGCAGTGCCCGGCAAACAGGGGATGGCTACACCTTC.

This rearrangement joins TRBV2 to TRBJ2-7; D might be TRBD1 (6 bases). V was pared by 6 bases and J by 3 bases, with 6 bases between. Germline V CDR1 and CDR2: SNHLY, FYNNEI. The CDR3 has 11 amino acids. CDR3 sequence: CASRDSYEQYF. In DNA, the CDR3 is TGTGCCAGCAGGGACAGCTACGAGCAGTACTTC.

This chain joins TRBV7-9 and TRBJ2-3; tentative D call: TRBD1 (5 bases). V dropped 5 bases and J dropped 0 bases, with 18 bases sitting between them. The CDR3 is made up of 17 amino acids. Germline CDR1 SEHNR, CDR2 FQNEAQ (reference sequence). CDR3 DNA: TGTGCCAGCAGCGTTAGGGTCGCAAGGGGCAGCACAGATACGCAGTATTTT. Translating it yields CASSVRVARGSTDTQYF.

This clonotype is medium-sized in the sample. The V call is TRBV12-3 or TRBV12-4, the J call TRBJ1-6; a weak D match, TRBD1 (5 bases). This CDR3 region has 15 residues. Deletions cut 8 bases from V and 7 bases from J, with 18 bases between. The CDR3 sequence is CASAGDWGGNSPLHF. DNA for the CDR3: TGTGCCAGCGCGGGGGACTGGGGCGGCAATTCACCCCTCCACTTT.

V usage is TRBV7-2 and J usage is TRBJ1-6; 10 bases map to TRBD1. Per the germline V gene, CDR1 is SGHTA and CDR2 is FQGNSA. This CDR3 region has 16 residues. J lost 5 bases, V lost 4 bases, and 5 bases had no gene match. CDR3 sequence: CASSYSGQGDNSPLHF. The CDR3 region has the DNA TGTGCCAGCAGCTATTCCGGACAGGGGGATAATTCACCCCTCCACTTT.

The chain links TRBV24-1 to TRBJ2-1, with D perhaps assigned TRBD1 or TRBD2 (7 bases each). V dropped 4 bases and J dropped 5 bases, with 14 bases sitting between them. The germline V gene encodes CDR1 KGHDR and CDR2 SFDVKD. The length of the CDR3 is 15 residues. The CDR3 bases are TGTGCCACCAGTGAGACAGGGAGGGCTAACAATGAGCAGTTCTTC. Translated: CATSETGRANNEQFF.

For the CDR3, the DNA is TGTGCCAGTAGTCCCGGGACAGGGGTCTACGAGCAGTACTTC. This encodes CASSPGTGVYEQYF. The V gene is TRBV19, the J gene TRBJ2-7; 10 bases are shared with TRBD1. V gave up 5 bases and J gave up 3 bases; unmatched junction bases: 4. The CDR3 runs to 14 residues. Looked up from germline, CDR1 is LNHDA and CDR2 is SQIVND (reference sequence).

By share of the sample, this clonotype is medium-sized (0.01 to 0.1%). The rearrangement joins TRBV15 to TRBJ1-1; maybe TRBD1 (6 bases). CDR3 length equals 16 residues. Germline V CDR1 and CDR2: LNHNV, YYDKDF (reference sequence). V was pared by 0 bases and J by 4 bases, with 15 bases between. As DNA, the CDR3 is TGTGCCACCAGCAGAGATCTTGCCCTAGGGGGCACTGAAGCTTTCTTT. Translated: CATSRDLALGGTEAFF. The whole variable domain, filled in from reference TRBV15 and TRBJ1-1, reads DAMVIQNPRYQVTQFGKPVTLSCSQTLNHNVMYWYQQKSSQAPKLLFHYYDKDFNNEADTPDNFQSRRPNTSFCFLDIRSPGLGDTAMYLCATSRDLALGGTEAFFGQGTRLTVV.

Details on this clonotype: An end of the junction differs from the germline gene, which may be a read error. The chain carries TRBV10-1 and TRBJ2-1, with TRBD2 as a possible D gene (6 bases). The germline V gene encodes CDR1 WNHNN and CDR2 SYGVQD (reference sequence). This CDR3 is 15 amino acids long. CDR3 bases: TGTGCCAGCAGGTTTTCCGGGACTCGCTACAATGAGCAGTTCTTC. Translated: CASRFSGTRYNEQFF.

The chain uses TRBV6-5 and TRBJ2-3; 8 bases fit TRBD2. The ends lost 8 bases at V and 5 bases at J; junction bases unmatched: 6. The length of the CDR3 is 13 residues. Looked up from germline, CDR1 is MNHEY and CDR2 is SVGAGI. The CDR3 DNA sequence: TGTGCCAGCGTAGCGGGAAGGATAGATACGCAGTATTTT. Translated: CASVAGRIDTQYF.

V and J are TRBV4-3 and TRBJ1-2; 7 nucleotides match TRBD1. The CDR3 consists of 15 residues. With 1 base clipped from V and 0 bases from J, the junction kept 2 bases outside the gene matches. CDR1 LGHNA and CDR2 YSLEER come from the germline V gene. CDR3 DNA: TGCGCCAGCAGCCAAGTTGGGACAGCTAACTATGGCTACACCTTC. This gives the protein CASSQVGTANYGYTF.

Sample share makes this clonotype medium-sized. This chain joins TRBV10-3 and TRBJ1-5; the D gene is possibly TRBD1 (5 bases). CDR1 is ENHRY and CDR2 is SYGVKD in the germline V gene. CDR3 size: 15 residues. Trimming left V 4 bases short and J 2 bases short, with 12 bases between. CDR3 nucleotide sequence: TGTGCCATCAGTGGAGGCAGGGAGGGCAATCAGCCCCAGCATTTT. It translates to CAISGGREGNQPQHF.